The 17 T cell receptor beta chains presented below share a single source sample, sequenced in a study of memory CD4+ T cells and cytomegalovirus serostatus. The sort gate was single viable CD3+CD4+CD8-CD45RO+ cells for memory CD4+ T cells. The repertoire was sequenced with immunoSEQ multiplex PCR; TCRdb's copy has only in-frame clones and lacks some. The data contain approximately 56,000 clones, over 80% of them seen just once; the ten biggest clones take up over 0.35%. What was sequenced was memory CD4+ T cells from blood. These receptors all come from an adult in good health and CMV-seronegative.

The chain employs TRBV20-1 and TRBJ2-5, with unresolved D. V lost 5 bases, J lost 3 bases, and 4 bases lay in between. Germline loops: CDR1 DFQATT, CDR2 SNEGSKA (reference sequence). The CDR3 is 10 residues long. The DNA for the CDR3 is TGCAGTGCTTATAAAGAGACCCAGTACTTC. This sequence encodes CSAYKETQYF.

In regard to this clone: Its ends do not fully match the called genes, so a read error is possible. The genes are TRBV7-2 and TRBJ1-6; 7 bases are a match to TRBD1. CDR1 SGHTA and CDR2 FQGNSA come from the germline V gene. The CDR3 sequence is 16 residues long. The CDR3 DNA follows: TGTGTCAGCAGCTTAGGGGCAGGGGGGATTCATTCACCCCTCCACTTT. Protein: CVSSLGAGGIHSPLHF.

This chain uses TRBV7-8 with TRBJ2-7; D ambiguous. CDR3 size: 13 residues. The V and J ends lost 3 bases and 5 bases respectively, with 11 bases between them. CDR1 is SGHVS, CDR2 FQNEAQ, per germline. The CDR3 DNA follows: TGTGCCAGCAGCTTCGTGGAGAACCACGAGCAGTACTTC. It encodes CASSFVENHEQYF.

The V call is TRBV5-1, the J call TRBJ2-2; D unclear. The V end lost 0 bases, the J end lost 4 bases, and 10 bases lay between the germline ends. Germline V lookup: CDR1 SGHRS, CDR2 YFSETQ. CDR3 length equals 15 residues. CDR3 protein: CASSLGAVATGELFF. Here the CDR3 DNA reads TGCGCCAGCAGCTTGGGTGCAGTAGCCACCGGGGAGCTGTTTTTT.

The chain carries TRBV5-1 and TRBJ1-2, with D hard to call. Trimming cost V 0 bases and J 6 bases, with 15 bases left between them. This CDR3 region has 15 residues. The germline V gene has CDR1 SGHRS and CDR2 YFSETQ. Here the CDR3 DNA reads TGCGCCAGCAGCTTGGGGAACAACCCACCGGATGGCTACACCTTC. It translates to CASSLGNNPPDGYTF.

The genes are TRBV5-8 and TRBJ1-6, with D uncertain. The CDR3 has 18 amino acids. V lost 0 bases to trimming and J lost 0 bases, with 13 bases between them. CDR1 and CDR2 (germline): SGHTS, YDEGEE. The CDR3 reads CASSLAVSYSSYNSPLHF. CDR3 nucleotides: TGTGCCAGCAGCTTGGCCGTGTCATACAGCTCCTATAATTCACCCCTCCACTTT. The full variable domain, in which reference TRBV5-8 and TRBJ1-6 provide the parts outside the CDR3, is EAGVTQSPTHLIKTRGQQATLRCSPISGHTSVYWYQQALGLGLQFLLWYDEGEERNRGNFPPRFSGRQFPNYSSELNVNALELEDSALYLCASSLAVSYSSYNSPLHFGNGTRLTVT.

The V call is TRBV11-2, the J call TRBJ2-3; the D is unclear. Trimming removed 4 bases from V and 3 bases from J, with 14 bases in between. The CDR3 has 15 amino acids. Per the germline V gene, CDR1 is SGHAT and CDR2 is FQNNGV. The CDR3 region has the DNA TGTGCCAGCAGCTCTAGACACGCGGTAACAGATACGCAGTATTTT. Protein sequence: CASSSRHAVTDTQYF. Full variable domain (outside the CDR3, taken from reference TRBV11-2 and TRBJ2-3): EAGVAQSPRYKIIEKRQSVAFWCNPISGHATLYWYQQILGQGPKLLIQFQNNGVVDDSQLPKDRFSAERLKGVDSTLKIQPAKLEDSAVYLCASSSRHAVTDTQYFGPGTRLTVL.

The count of this clone is one. The chain has TRBV7-8 and TRBJ2-7; 8 bases map to TRBD1. Germline lookup yields CDR1 SGHVS and CDR2 FQNEAQ. Unmatched junction bases numbered 7, after V lost 0 bases and J lost 6 bases. This CDR3 contains 15 residues. CDR3 amino acids: CASSLAGRGLGEQYF. As DNA, the CDR3 is TGTGCCAGCAGCTTAGCGGGCAGGGGGCTCGGCGAGCAGTACTTC.

This clone showed up just once. The chain is built from TRBV7-9 and TRBJ2-5; 14 bases agree with TRBD2. The trim removed 1 base at V and 5 bases at J, leaving 3 bases unmatched. Germline CDR1 is SEHNR and CDR2 is FQNEAQ (reference sequence). The CDR3 is made up of 16 amino acids. The CDR3 DNA follows: TGTGCCAGCAGCTTAGGACTAGCGGGGGGGCCGGAGACCCAGTACTTC. It is translated as CASSLGLAGGPETQYF.

This chain joins TRBV7-2 and TRBJ1-1; D may be TRBD1 (6 bases). The CDR3 runs 13 residues. Per germline, CDR1 SGHTA and CDR2 FQGNSA. V dropped 8 bases and J dropped 3 bases, with 13 bases sitting between them. CDR3 sequence reads: CASSRGAYTEAFF. The CDR3 bases are TGTGCCAGCTCTCGGGGGGCTTACACTGAAGCTTTCTTT.

The chain recombines TRBV5-5 with TRBJ1-1; D is unclear. CDR3 size: 14 residues. Trimming left V 4 bases short and J 6 bases short, with 16 bases between. Germline CDR1 reads SGHKS; CDR2 reads YYEKEE (reference sequence). DNA of the CDR3: TGTGCCAGCAGCCTCACCACCCAGTGGGCTGAAGCTTTCTTT. It translates to CASSLTTQWAEAFF.

The chain joins TRBV7-9 to TRBJ1-1, with D unresolved. This CDR3 region has 17 residues. The V end was cut by 4 bases, the J end by 2 bases, with 20 bases between. Germline values: CDR1 SEHNR, CDR2 FQNEAQ (reference sequence). As DNA, the CDR3 is TGTGCCAGCAGCTCCTCAAAGACCGGGCCAACCAACACTGAAGCTTTCTTT. Translation gives CASSSSKTGPTNTEAFF.

The chain combines TRBV5-6 with TRBJ1-2; the D gene is possibly TRBD1 (6 bases). The V gene lost 1 base and the J gene lost 7 bases, with 20 bases spanning the gap. This CDR3 has 16 amino acids. Germline V gives CDR1 SGHDT, CDR2 YYEEEE. This CDR3 reads CASSLRGSGEVTGYTF. The CDR3 nucleotides read TGTGCCAGCAGCTTGAGGGGCTCAGGGGAAGTGACTGGCTACACCTTC.

The chain's CDR3 is CASSKQGPGELFF. CDR3 coding DNA: TGTGCCAGTAGTAAACAGGGACCCGGGGAGCTGTTTTTT. The chain recombines TRBV19 with TRBJ2-2; maybe TRBD1 (6 bases). The CDR3 is 13 amino acids. Germline CDR1 LNHDA, CDR2 SQIVND (reference sequence). V lost 4 bases, J lost 6 bases, and 9 bases lay in between.

The V gene is TRBV6-6, the J gene TRBJ2-3, with D unresolved. This CDR3 has 12 amino acids. Deletions cut 6 bases from V and 2 bases from J, with 6 bases between. Germline values: CDR1 MNHNY, CDR2 SVGAGI (reference sequence). The CDR3 bases are TGTGCCAGCAGAAGCCTCACAGATACGCAGTATTTT. Translation: CASRSLTDTQYF.

The chain is built from TRBV7-8 and TRBJ1-3, with 7 positions matching TRBD1. This CDR3 comprises 15 residues. Losses at the gene ends were 5 bases for V and 3 bases for J; bases not matched to a gene: 7. Looked up from germline, CDR1 is SGHVS and CDR2 is FQNEAQ. For the CDR3, the DNA is TGTGCCAGCAGCGCCAGGGGGGGGTTTGGAAACACCATATATTTT. Protein product: CASSARGGFGNTIYF. The whole variable domain, remainder taken from reference TRBV7-8 and TRBJ1-3, is GAGVSQSPRYKVAKRGQDVALRCDPISGHVSLFWYQQALGQGPEFLTYFQNEAQLDKSGLPSDRFFAERPEGSVSTLKIQRTQQEDSAVYLCASSARGGFGNTIYFGEGSWLTVV.

V is TRBV2 and J is TRBJ2-5, with D hard to call. Trimming removed 6 bases from V and 4 bases from J, with 18 bases in between. Germline V gene lookup returns CDR1 SNHLY and CDR2 FYNNEI. This CDR3 is 15 amino acids long. The CDR3 is CASSLARAAPETQYF. CDR3 DNA sequence: TGTGCCAGCAGCCTCGCACGGGCCGCCCCAGAGACCCAGTACTTC.